This TCR beta chain was found in a study of early T cells in non-severe SARS-CoV-2 infection. This clonotype has ten or more counts. A single record per CDR3 protein comes from TCRdb applying MiXCR to the 5' RACE reads. Found here are tens of thousands of distinct CDR3 sequences, roughly a sixth of them singletons; the top ten hold over 8%. This specimen consisted of whole blood, obtained at baseline. This TCR was recovered from an adult who was a healthcare worker with PCR-confirmed SARS-CoV-2 infection or an uninfected control (not recorded which).

CDR3 loop: CASRPGTGSYEQYF. CDR3 bases: TGTGCCAGCAGGCCCGGGACAGGGAGCTACGAGCAGTACTTC. The chain employs TRBV6-6 and TRBJ2-7; 9 nucleotides match TRBD1. Per the germline V gene, CDR1 is MNHNY and CDR2 is SVGAGI (reference sequence). This CDR3 has 14 residues. V dropped 6 bases and J dropped 3; count of bases not matched to a gene: 6.